This is a list of T cell receptor beta chains from one sample in a study of cytomegalovirus exposure and HLA in healthy donors. Generated by immunoSEQ multiplex PCR, the TCRdb table keeps only in-frame clones and is missing some. The table includes under 200,000 clones, roughly 80% detected once. Sequenced: PBMCs. The receptors derive from a middle-aged man in good health and CMV-seropositive. Each CDR3 is given with its conserved first and last residue. Fields, in order: V gene, clone size, D gene, J gene, CDR3 protein, CDR3 DNA. D genes are given only for firm matches. Clone size is given for some rows only: seen once, a few or many times, or a class if the clone is expanded.

>TRBV19|-|-|TRBJ2-7
CASNTVRSGEQYF
TGTGCCAGTAATACGGTCCGTTCGGGTGAGCAGTACTTC
>TRBV4-1|-|-|TRBJ1-5
CASSPPGFELGQPQHF
TGCGCCAGCAGCCCCCCGGGGTTCGAACTGGGTCAGCCCCAGCATTTT
>TRBV5-1|-|-|TRBJ2-1
CASSLEPLNEQFF
TGCGCCAGCAGCTTGGAGCCCCTCAATGAGCAGTTCTTC
>TRBV27|-|TRBD2|TRBJ2-1
CASSLGLAGGIFRHEQFF
TGTGCCAGCAGTCTTGGACTAGCGGGGGGGATATTTCGCCATGAGCAGTTCTTC
>TRBV30|once|-|TRBJ1-1
CAWKGDGGTEAFF
TGTGCCTGGAAAGGGGACGGGGGTACTGAAGCTTTCTTT
>TRBV5-4|-|TRBD1|TRBJ2-2
CASSLGQGLVDTGELFF
TGTGCCAGCAGCTTGGGACAGGGGTTGGTGGACACCGGGGAGCTGTTTTTT
>TRBV30|-|TRBD1|TRBJ2-3
CAWGSGTGGADTQYF
TGTGCCTGGGGGTCCGGGACAGGGGGAGCAGATACGCAGTATTTT
>TRBV5-1|once|TRBD2|TRBJ2-5
CASSPLTSGGRETQYF
TGCGCCAGCAGCCCCCTGACTAGCGGGGGGAGGGAGACCCAGTACTTC
>TRBV5-6|-|-|TRBJ2-7
CASSLALYEQYF
TGTGCCAGCAGCTTGGCTCTATACGAGCAGTACTTC
>TRBV30|-|-|TRBJ1-5
CAWSGAFGQSNQPQHF
TGTGCCTGGAGTGGGGCGTTTGGGCAGTCCAATCAGCCCCAGCATTTT
>TRBV4-1|few|-|TRBJ2-7
CASSQDGRLDSYEQYF
TGCGCCAGCAGCCAAGATGGCCGACTAGACTCCTACGAGCAGTACTTC
>TRBV27|-|-|TRBJ1-1
CASSSGGGNTEAFF
TGTGCCAGCAGTTCGGGGGGAGGGAACACTGAAGCTTTCTTT
>TRBV18|-|TRBD1|TRBJ2-7
CAGQELPGQGSYEQYF
TGTGCCGGCCAAGAATTACCGGGACAGGGGTCCTACGAGCAGTACTTC
>TRBV5-4|few|TRBD2|TRBJ2-3
CASSLDSLGGDTQYF
TGTGCCAGCAGCTTGGACTCTTTGGGGGGGGATACGCAGTATTTT
>TRBV7-2|-|-|TRBJ2-5
CASSSRDFQETQYF
TGTGCCAGCAGCTCCCGGGACTTCCAAGAGACCCAGTACTTC
>TRBV7-8|-|-|TRBJ2-5
CASRLAVTEETQYF
TGTGCCAGCCGTCTGGCGGTAACGGAGGAGACCCAGTACTTC
>TRBV4-1|-|-|TRBJ2-7
CASSGFREAREQYF
TGCGCCAGCAGCGGCTTCCGGGAAGCCCGCGAGCAGTACTTC
>TRBV27|-|-|TRBJ1-2
CASSLRGPFKGENGYTF
TGTGCCAGCAGTCTAAGGGGACCCTTCAAGGGGGAGAATGGCTACACCTTC
>TRBV11-2|-|TRBD1|TRBJ2-3
CAIQQGDTDTQYF
TGTGCCATACAACAGGGGGACACAGATACGCAGTATTTT
>TRBV19|-|-|TRBJ2-7
CASSIGAYEQYF
TGTGCCAGTAGTATAGGCGCCTACGAGCAGTACTTC
>TRBV4-3|-|TRBD1|TRBJ1-3
CASSQSGQGVGNTIYF
TGCGCCAGCAGCCAATCTGGTCAGGGGGTTGGAAACACCATATATTTT
>TRBV30|-|-|TRBJ1-3
CAWSGSGGSSGNTIYF
TGTGCCTGGAGTGGGTCCGGGGGGTCGTCTGGAAACACCATATATTTT
>TRBV30|-|TRBD1|TRBJ2-7
CAWGIGQGAYEQYF
TGTGCCTGGGGAATAGGACAGGGGGCATACGAGCAGTACTTC
>TRBV6-4|-|-|TRBJ2-4
CASSVALGDIQYF
TGTGCCAGCAGTGTAGCCTTAGGGGACATTCAGTACTTC
>TRBV18|-|-|TRBJ1-2
CASSPPDRPNYGYTF
TGTGCCAGCTCACCACCGGACAGACCCAACTATGGCTACACCTTC
>TRBV6-1|-|TRBD1|TRBJ1-5
CASSLDRGLSQPQHF
TGTGCCAGCAGTCTAGACAGGGGATTAAGTCAGCCCCAGCATTTT
>TRBV11-2|-|-|TRBJ1-5
CASSRGAGSNQPQHF
TGTGCCAGCAGCCGGGGGGCAGGAAGCAATCAGCCCCAGCATTTT
>TRBV7-2|few|TRBD2|TRBJ2-3
CASSLLGLAVTDTQYF
TGTGCCAGCAGCCTCCTGGGACTAGCGGTCACAGATACGCAGTATTTT
>TRBV20-1|-|TRBD2|TRBJ2-1
CSVSGVNEQFF
TGCAGTGTTAGCGGGGTAAATGAGCAGTTCTTC
>TRBV19|-|-|TRBJ2-1
CASSPRGSSYNEQFF
TGTGCCAGTAGTCCCCGGGGGAGCTCCTACAATGAGCAGTTCTTC
>TRBV7-3|-|TRBD2|TRBJ2-1
CASSLKASGGGSEQFF
TGTGCCAGCAGCTTAAAAGCTAGCGGGGGGGGGAGTGAGCAGTTCTTC
>TRBV4-3|-|-|TRBJ2-5
CASSQSRSRGETQYF
TGCGCCAGCAGCCAAAGTCGGAGCAGGGGCGAGACCCAGTACTTC
>TRBV28|-|-|TRBJ2-5
CASSSGEPETQYF
TGTGCCAGCAGTTCCGGGGAGCCAGAGACCCAGTACTTC
>TRBV5-4|-|-|TRBJ2-7
CASSSDRTPSYEQYF
TGTGCCAGCAGCTCCGACAGGACCCCTTCCTACGAGCAGTACTTC
>TRBV18|-|-|TRBJ2-3
CASSPLAGTDTQYF
TGTGCCAGCTCACCACTAGCGGGCACAGATACGCAGTATTTT
>TRBV7-3|-|TRBD1|TRBJ1-1
CASSLTGSNTEAFF
TGTGCCAGCAGCTTGACAGGGTCGAACACTGAAGCTTTCTTT
>TRBV15|-|TRBD1|TRBJ1-4
CATSTRWGRGRGEKLFF
TGTGCCACCAGTACCCGGTGGGGCAGGGGGCGCGGTGAAAAACTGTTTTTT
>TRBV11-2|-|TRBD1|TRBJ1-2
CASSLGRTGTYGYTF
TGTGCCAGCAGCTTAGGCCGGACAGGGACCTATGGCTACACCTTC
>TRBV13|-|TRBD2|TRBJ2-7
CASSFRGGTYEQYF
TGTGCCAGCAGCTTCCGGGGGGGAACCTACGAGCAGTACTTC
>TRBV30|few|TRBD2|TRBJ2-5
CAWSVLSGGSETQYF
TGTGCCTGGAGTGTCCTTAGCGGGGGGTCAGAGACCCAGTACTTC
>TRBV29-1|-|-|TRBJ1-6
CSVPFGVNLDSPLHF
TGCAGCGTTCCCTTCGGGGTTAATCTAGATTCACCCCTCCACTTT
>TRBV5-1|-|-|TRBJ1-3
CASSLEGQTGNTIYF
TGCGCCAGCAGCTTGGAGGGGCAAACTGGAAACACCATATATTTT
>TRBV7-8|-|-|TRBJ1-4
CASSHREKLFF
TGTGCCAGCAGCCACAGAGAAAAACTGTTTTTT
>TRBV13|-|TRBD2|TRBJ2-3
CASSPTGLAGGGDTQYF
TGTGCCAGCAGCCCGACCGGACTAGCGGGGGGGGGAGATACGCAGTATTTT
>TRBV6-6|-|-|TRBJ2-3
CASSYPSDTDTQYF
TGTGCCAGCAGTTACCCCAGTGATACAGATACGCAGTATTTT
>TRBV27|-|TRBD2|TRBJ2-1
CASSFGLAGGEQFF
TGTGCCAGCAGTTTTGGACTAGCGGGGGGTGAGCAGTTCTTC